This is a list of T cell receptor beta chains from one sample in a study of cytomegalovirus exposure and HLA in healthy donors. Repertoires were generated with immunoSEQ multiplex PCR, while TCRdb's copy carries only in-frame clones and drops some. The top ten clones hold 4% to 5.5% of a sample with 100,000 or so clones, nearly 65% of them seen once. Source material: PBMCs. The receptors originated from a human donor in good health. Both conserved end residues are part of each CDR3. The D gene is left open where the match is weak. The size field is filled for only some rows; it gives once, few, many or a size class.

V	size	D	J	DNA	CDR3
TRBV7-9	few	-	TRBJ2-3	TGTGCCAGCAGCCAACGAGGTGCGACGAGCGCAGATACGCAGTATTTT	CASSQRGATSADTQYF
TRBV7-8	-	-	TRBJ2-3	TGTGCCAGCAGCTTAGGGCGGGGAGGCAGAGATACGCAGTATTTT	CASSLGRGGRDTQYF
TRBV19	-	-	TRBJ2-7	TGTGCCAGTAGTAGCGCCTCCTACGAGCAGTACTTC	CASSSASYEQYF
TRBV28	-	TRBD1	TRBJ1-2	TGTGCCAGCAGTTTGGGGGACAGGGCCCTTTATGGCTACACCTTC	CASSLGDRALYGYTF
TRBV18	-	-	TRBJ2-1	TGTGCCAGCTCACCATCAGGTAGCGCCGAGCAGTTCTTC	CASSPSGSAEQFF
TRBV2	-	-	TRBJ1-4	TGTGCCAGCAGTGACTATGAAAAACTGTTTTTT	CASSDYEKLFF
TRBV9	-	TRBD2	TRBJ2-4	TGTGCCAGCAGCACCCGACTAGCGGGAGACGTTGGCATTCAGTACTTC	CASSTRLAGDVGIQYF
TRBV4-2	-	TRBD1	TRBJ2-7	TGTGCCAGCAGCTACGACGGACAGGGCCCCACCTACGAGCAGTACTTC	CASSYDGQGPTYEQYF
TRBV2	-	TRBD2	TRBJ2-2	TGTGCCAGCAGGGAAGGCGGGAGGGCCGGTTACACCGGGGAGCTGTTTTTT	CASREGGRAGYTGELFF
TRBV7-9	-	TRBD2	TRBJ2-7	TGTGCCAGCAGCTCAGGACTAGCGAACGAGCAGTACTTC	CASSSGLANEQYF
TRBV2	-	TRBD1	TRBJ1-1	TGTGCCAGCAGCGCCCGGACAGGGCTTCCTGAAGCTTTCTTT	CASSARTGLPEAFF
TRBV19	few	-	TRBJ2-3	TGTGCCAGTAGTAATCTAGTGTGGGTTGGAACAGATACGCAGTATTTT	CASSNLVWVGTDTQYF
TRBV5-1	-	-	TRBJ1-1	TGCGCCAGCAGCCAAGCACCGAACACTGAAGCTTTCTTT	CASSQAPNTEAFF
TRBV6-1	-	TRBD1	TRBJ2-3	TGTGCCAGCAGCGGGGACAGCCTCACAGATACGCAGTATTTT	CASSGDSLTDTQYF
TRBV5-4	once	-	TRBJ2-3	TGTGCCAGCAATGAACCAGGATCAGATACGCAGTATTTT	CASNEPGSDTQYF
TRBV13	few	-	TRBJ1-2	TGTGCCAGCAGCTTAAGCAGGGACTATGGCTACACCTTC	CASSLSRDYGYTF
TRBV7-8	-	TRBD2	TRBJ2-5	TGTGCCAGCAGCTTAGGATTTATGCGCGGGAGGGGGGGGGAGACCCAGTACTTC	CASSLGFMRGRGGETQYF
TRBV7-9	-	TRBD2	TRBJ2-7	TGTGCCAGCAGCATTGGACTAGCAGACGAGCAGTACTTC	CASSIGLADEQYF
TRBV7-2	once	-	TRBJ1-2	TGTGCCAGCAGCTCGAGGACAGTCTATGGCTACACCTTC	CASSSRTVYGYTF
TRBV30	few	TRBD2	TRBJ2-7	TGTGCCTGGAGTGTAATGAATAGCGGGAGAGGGAACTACGAGCAGTACTTC	CAWSVMNSGRGNYEQYF
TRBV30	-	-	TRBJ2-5	TGTGCCTGGAGTGTACGGGCGGGGGAGACCCAGTACTTC	CAWSVRAGETQYF
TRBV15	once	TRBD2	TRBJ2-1	TGTGCCACCAGAGTAGCGGGGGGATCGTACAATGAGCAGTTCTTC	CATRVAGGSYNEQFF
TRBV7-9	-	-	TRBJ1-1	TGTGCCAGCAGCTTTACGACAGACGCTTGGAACACTGAAGCTTTCTTT	CASSFTTDAWNTEAFF